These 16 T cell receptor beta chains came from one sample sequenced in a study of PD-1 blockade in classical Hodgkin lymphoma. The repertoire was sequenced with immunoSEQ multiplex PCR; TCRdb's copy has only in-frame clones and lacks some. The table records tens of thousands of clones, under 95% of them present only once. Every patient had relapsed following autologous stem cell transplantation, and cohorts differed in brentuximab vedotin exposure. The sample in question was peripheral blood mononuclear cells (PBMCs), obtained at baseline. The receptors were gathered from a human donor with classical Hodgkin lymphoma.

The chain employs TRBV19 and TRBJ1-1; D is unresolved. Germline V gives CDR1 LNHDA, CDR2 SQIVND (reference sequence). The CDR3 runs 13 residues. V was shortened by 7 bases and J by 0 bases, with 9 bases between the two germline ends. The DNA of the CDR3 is TGTGCCAGTACCCAGACTGTGAACACTGAAGCTTTCTTT. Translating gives CASTQTVNTEAFF.

CDR3 protein: CVRSFGLNYEQYF. The CDR3 DNA reads as TGTGTCAGAAGCTTTGGGCTTAATTACGAGCAGTACTTC. J is TRBJ2-7 and V is TRBV7-5; the table's D call, TRBD1, was not checked against the DNA. TRBV7-5 is designated a pseudogene. The CDR3 covers 13 residues.

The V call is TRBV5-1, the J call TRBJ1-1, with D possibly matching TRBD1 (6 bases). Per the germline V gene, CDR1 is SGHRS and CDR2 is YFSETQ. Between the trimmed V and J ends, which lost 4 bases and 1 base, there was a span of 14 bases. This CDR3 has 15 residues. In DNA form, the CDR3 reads TGCGCCAGCAGCGGACGGACAGTGGGGAACACTGAAGCTTTCTTT. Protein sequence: CASSGRTVGNTEAFF.

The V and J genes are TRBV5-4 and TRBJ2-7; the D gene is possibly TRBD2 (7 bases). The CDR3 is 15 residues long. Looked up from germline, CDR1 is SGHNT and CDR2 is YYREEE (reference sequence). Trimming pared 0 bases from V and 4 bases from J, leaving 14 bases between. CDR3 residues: CASSLAGGLGYEQYF. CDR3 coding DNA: TGTGCCAGCAGCTTGGCGGGGGGCCTAGGTTACGAGCAGTACTTC. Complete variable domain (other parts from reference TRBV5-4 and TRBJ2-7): ETGVTQSPTHLIKTRGQQVTLRCSSQSGHNTVSWYQQALGQGPQFIFQYYREEENGRGNFPPRFSGLQFPNYSSELNVNALELDDSALYLCASSLAGGLGYEQYFGPGTRLTVT.

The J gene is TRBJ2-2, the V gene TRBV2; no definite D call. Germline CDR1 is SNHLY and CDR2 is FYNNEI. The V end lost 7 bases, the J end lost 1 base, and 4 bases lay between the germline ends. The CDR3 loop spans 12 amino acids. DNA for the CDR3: TGTGCCAGCACGGGGAACACCGGGGAGCTGTTTTTT. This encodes CASTGNTGELFF.

CDR3 nucleotides: TGCAGCGTTGTTGCCGGGAGCACAGATACGCAGTATTTT. Residues: CSVVAGSTDTQYF. The rearrangement joins TRBV29-1 to TRBJ2-3; D is uncertain. V lost 4 bases and J lost 0, with 8 bases in between. The CDR3 contains 13 residues. Germline loops: CDR1 SQVTM, CDR2 ANQGSEA.

The chain's CDR3 is CASSPGQTTSLNYGYTF. The CDR3 coding sequence is TGTGCCAGCTCACCGGGACAGACAACCAGCCTGAACTATGGCTACACCTTC. The V and J genes are TRBV18 and TRBJ1-2, with 7 positions matching TRBD1. V dropped 3 bases and J dropped 2; count of bases not matched to a gene: 12. The CDR3 is 17 residues long. Germline V lookup: CDR1 KGHSH, CDR2 LQKENI.

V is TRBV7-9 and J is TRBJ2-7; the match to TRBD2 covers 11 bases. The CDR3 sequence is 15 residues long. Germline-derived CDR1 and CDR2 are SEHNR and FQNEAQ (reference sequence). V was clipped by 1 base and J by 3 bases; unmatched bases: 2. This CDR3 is CASSLGLAGSYEQYF. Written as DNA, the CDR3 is TGTGCCAGCAGCTTAGGACTAGCGGGAAGCTACGAGCAGTACTTC.

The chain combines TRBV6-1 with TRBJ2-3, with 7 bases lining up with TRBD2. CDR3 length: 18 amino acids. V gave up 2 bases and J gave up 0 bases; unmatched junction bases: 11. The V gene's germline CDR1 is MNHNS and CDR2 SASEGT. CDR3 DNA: TGTGCCAGCAGTGAACTCCCTAGCGGTTCGACTAGCACAGATACGCAGTATTTT. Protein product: CASSELPSGSTSTDTQYF.

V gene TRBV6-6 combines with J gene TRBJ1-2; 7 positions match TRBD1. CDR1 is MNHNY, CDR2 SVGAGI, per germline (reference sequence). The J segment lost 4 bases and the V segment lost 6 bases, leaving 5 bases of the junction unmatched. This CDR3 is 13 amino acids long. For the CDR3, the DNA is TGTGCCAGCAGACGACAGGGTAGCTATGGCTACACCTTC. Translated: CASRRQGSYGYTF.

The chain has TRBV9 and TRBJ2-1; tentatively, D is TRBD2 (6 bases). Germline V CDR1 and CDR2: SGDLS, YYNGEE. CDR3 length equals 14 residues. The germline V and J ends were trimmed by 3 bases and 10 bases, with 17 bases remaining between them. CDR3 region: CASSAIAEPVEQFF. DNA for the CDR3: TGTGCCAGCAGCGCCATAGCGGAACCGGTGGAGCAGTTCTTC.

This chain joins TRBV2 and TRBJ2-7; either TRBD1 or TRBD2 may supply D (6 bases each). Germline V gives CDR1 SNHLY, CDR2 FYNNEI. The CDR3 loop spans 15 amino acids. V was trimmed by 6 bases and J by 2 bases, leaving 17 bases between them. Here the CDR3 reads CASRRGRGDTYEQYF. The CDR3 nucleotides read TGTGCCAGCAGGAGGGGTAGGGGGGACACCTACGAGCAGTACTTC.

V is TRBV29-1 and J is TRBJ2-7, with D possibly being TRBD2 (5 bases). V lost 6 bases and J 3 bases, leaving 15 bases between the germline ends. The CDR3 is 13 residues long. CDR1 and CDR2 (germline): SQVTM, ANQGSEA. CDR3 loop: CSVGIVGGYEQYF. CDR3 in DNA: TGCAGCGTCGGGATAGTAGGAGGCTACGAGCAGTACTTC.

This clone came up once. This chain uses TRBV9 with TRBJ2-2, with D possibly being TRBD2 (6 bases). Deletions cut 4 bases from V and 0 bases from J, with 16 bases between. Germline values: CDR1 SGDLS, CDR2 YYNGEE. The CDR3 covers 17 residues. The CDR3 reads CASSSGGAETNTGELFF. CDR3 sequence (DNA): TGTGCCAGCAGCTCCGGGGGAGCGGAAACGAACACCGGGGAGCTGTTTTTT.

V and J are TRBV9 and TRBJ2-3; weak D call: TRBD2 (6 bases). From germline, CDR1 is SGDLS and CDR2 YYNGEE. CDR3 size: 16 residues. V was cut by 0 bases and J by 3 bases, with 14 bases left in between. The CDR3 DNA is TGTGCCAGCAGCGTAGCTGGAGGGTATAGGACAGATACGCAGTATTTT. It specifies CASSVAGGYRTDTQYF.

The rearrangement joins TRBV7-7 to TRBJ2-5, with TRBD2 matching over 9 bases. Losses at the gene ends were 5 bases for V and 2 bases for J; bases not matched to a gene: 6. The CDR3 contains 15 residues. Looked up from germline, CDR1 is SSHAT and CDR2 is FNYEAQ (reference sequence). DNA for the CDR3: TGTGCCAGCAGCGGAGCGGGGGGAAATCAAGAGACCCAGTACTTC. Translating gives CASSGAGGNQETQYF.